This T cell receptor (beta chain) appears in the sequencing data of a study of T cells after yellow fever vaccination. This clonotype was seen a few times. Its antigen is currently unknown. This CDR3 is 13 amino acids long. Germline-derived CDR1 and CDR2 are SQVTM and ANQGSEA. The V end was cut by 3 bases, the J end by 1 base, with 9 bases between. Study-wide points: A weaker but faster secondary response was observed, peaking on day 5 versus 15. The study noted that FACS-sorted repertoires could contain abundant clonotypes contaminating from the bulk population.

Synthesis of TCR cDNA relied on 5'RACE template switching, which attached a universal primer site and UMIs. Each CDR3 protein is one row after TCRdb ran MiXCR on the 5' RACE reads. The sample includes roughly 500,000 distinct CDR3 sequences, 15% to 20% seen only once; the top ten take more than 13%. The source of this sequence is a man between 25 and 39 years old who received the YFV17D yellow fever vaccine. This specimen consisted of PBMCs, obtained 15 days after the yellow fever booster vaccination. The V gene is TRBV29-1, the J gene TRBJ2-5; D ambiguous. In DNA, the CDR3 is TGCAGCGTTGATTTACCCAGCCAAGAGACCCAGTACTTC. The encoded protein is CSVDLPSQETQYF.